This entry lists 30 T cell receptor beta chains sequenced from one sample in a study of T cell repertoires in cytomegalovirus infection. TCRdb reprocessed the reads with MiXCR, giving one entry per CDR3 protein. The profile shows around 740,000 distinct CDR3 sequences, less than 40% of them singletons. Sequencing used PBMCs. The source of these receptors is a human donor in good health (CMV status not recorded). Some clones in this sample may be carry-over from other donors' samples.

The chain uses TRBV18 and TRBJ1-5, with D perhaps TRBD1 (6 bases). Trimming stripped 2 bases from V and 5 bases from J, with 19 bases between. The V gene's germline CDR1 is KGHSH and CDR2 LQKENI. CDR3 size: 17 residues. The chain's CDR3 is CASSPTGIGGSDQPQHF. DNA for the CDR3: TGTGCCAGCTCACCAACCGGGATTGGGGGCTCCGATCAGCCCCAGCATTTT.

In its sample, this clonotype was seen a few times. The chain combines TRBV10-3 with TRBJ1-2; 8 positions agree with TRBD1. The CDR3 is 13 residues long. V lost 7 bases, J lost 6 bases, and 7 bases stayed unmatched. Per the germline V gene, CDR1 is ENHRY and CDR2 is SYGVKD. As DNA, the CDR3 is TGTGCCATCACCGGAGGACAGGGCCATGGCTACACCTTC. Protein sequence: CAITGGQGHGYTF.

The chain joins TRBV7-6 to TRBJ2-7, with 8 positions matching TRBD1. The CDR3 runs 13 residues. V dropped 11 bases and J dropped 1; count of bases not matched to a gene: 7. Germline V gene lookup returns CDR1 SGHVS and CDR2 FNYEAQ. For the CDR3, the DNA is TGTGCCGGAAGCCGGGACAGGTCCTACGAGCAGTACTTC. Translated, it gives CAGSRDRSYEQYF. Variable domain in full (rest from reference TRBV7-6 and TRBJ2-7): GAGVSQSPRYKVTKRGQDVALRCDPISGHVSLYWYRQALGQGPEFLTYFNYEAQQDKSGLPNDRFSAERPEGSISTLTIQRTEQRDSAMYRCAGSRDRSYEQYFGPGTRLTVT.

This clonotype was seen ten or more times. This rearrangement joins TRBV6-5 to TRBJ2-3; tentatively, D is TRBD2 (5 bases). Looked up from germline, CDR1 is MNHEY and CDR2 is SVGAGI. The CDR3 totals 15 residues. The ends were cut back, 0 bases at V and 2 bases at J, with 9 bases in the middle. The CDR3 protein is CASSYSSGNTDTQYF. The CDR3 DNA follows: TGTGCCAGCAGTTACTCTTCGGGGAACACAGATACGCAGTATTTT.

This clonotype was observed a few times. The V and J genes are TRBV24-1 and TRBJ1-1; D gene ambiguous. Trimming removed 7 bases at V and 7 bases at J, with 18 bases between. The CDR3 contains 14 residues. CDR1 and CDR2 from the germline V gene are KGHDR and SFDVKD. In DNA, the CDR3 is TGTGCCACCAGCCTAAATGGTCCCGGCGATGAAGCTTTCTTT. Residues: CATSLNGPGDEAFF.

This clonotype was picked up many times. The chain couples TRBV6-1 to TRBJ2-3; possible D gene TRBD1, 5 bases. This CDR3 has 15 amino acids. CDR1 is MNHNS, CDR2 SASEGT, per germline. V lost 6 bases to trimming and J lost 1 base, with 14 bases between them. CDR3 sequence reads: CASRGREGGTDTQYF. CDR3 DNA: TGTGCCAGCAGGGGTAGGGAAGGGGGCACAGATACGCAGTATTTT.

This clonotype was observed a handful of times. The rearrangement joins TRBV6-2 or TRBV6-3 to TRBJ1-5; the D is unclear. Germline lookup yields CDR1 MNHEY and CDR2 SVGEGT. V dropped 2 bases and J dropped 0 bases, with 5 bases sitting between them. This CDR3 has 14 residues. The chain's CDR3 is CASSYRSSNQPQHF. In DNA form, the CDR3 reads TGTGCCAGCAGTTACAGAAGTAGCAATCAGCCCCAGCATTTT.

This clonotype was observed at least ten times. This chain connects TRBV7-2 to TRBJ2-5; D could derive from TRBD1 or TRBD2 (5 bases each). The V and J ends lost 1 base and 5 bases respectively, with 11 bases between them. CDR3 length: 14 residues. CDR1 SGHTA and CDR2 FQGNSA come from the germline V gene. The CDR3 bases are TGTGCCAGCAGCTTAGTGTCCTGGGGGGAGACCCAGTACTTC. Protein: CASSLVSWGETQYF.

This clonotype was counted between two and nine times. V usage is TRBV4-1 and J usage is TRBJ2-3; 9 bases fit TRBD2. Germline V lookup: CDR1 MGHRA, CDR2 YSYEKL. The V segment lost 0 bases and the J segment 4 bases; nucleotides outside the gene matches: 8. The CDR3 consists of 17 residues. The CDR3 region has the DNA TGCGCCAGCAGCCAAGATCCCAGCGGGGGGTTTGCAGATACGCAGTATTTT. Its translation is CASSQDPSGGFADTQYF.

The gene calls are TRBV6-2 or TRBV6-3 and TRBJ2-7; 10 nucleotides line up with TRBD1. This CDR3 is built from 15 residues. Per germline, CDR1 MNHEY and CDR2 SVGEGT. Unmatched junction bases numbered 3, after V lost 0 bases and J lost 4 bases. CDR3 coding DNA: TGTGCCAGCAGTTACTCCGCGGACAGGGGGTACGAGCAGTACTTC. Amino acid sequence: CASSYSADRGYEQYF.

The chain recombines TRBV27 with TRBJ2-2; 8 nucleotides agree with TRBD1. V shed 3 bases, J shed 10 bases, and the junction held 7 bases outside the gene matches. The germline CDR1 and CDR2 sequences are MNHEY and SMNVEV (reference sequence). The CDR3 has 14 residues. CDR3 bases: TGTGCCAGCAGTTTTGTGACAGGGGCCGTGGAGCTGTTTTTT. Its translation: CASSFVTGAVELFF.

This clonotype was recorded a few times. The rearrangement links TRBV4-2 to TRBJ1-1, with a tentative D call TRBD1 (5 bases). Germline CDR1 reads LGHNA; CDR2 reads YNFKEQ. V gave up 2 bases and J gave up 4 bases, with 11 bases separating them. The CDR3 is made up of 14 amino acids. CDR3 in DNA: TGTGCCAGCAGCCAAAATGGGGGATTCACTGAAGCTTTCTTT. Translation gives CASSQNGGFTEAFF.

In its sample, this clonotype was seen many times. The V and J genes are TRBV6-1 and TRBJ1-2; TRBD1 agrees at 10 bases. In germline, CDR1 is MNHNS, CDR2 SASEGT. The CDR3 has 14 residues. After removal of 5 bases from V and 8 bases from J, the junction contained 8 bases not matched to a gene. The CDR3 nucleotides read TGTGCCAGCAGTCCCGGGACAGGGGAAGGCGGCTACACCTTC. Translated: CASSPGTGEGGYTF.

This clonotype was recorded a few times. V usage is TRBV7-2 and J usage is TRBJ1-5, with 8 bases identical to TRBD1. With V trimmed by 5 bases and J by 9 bases, 6 bases remained unmatched. In germline, CDR1 is SGHTA, CDR2 FQGNSA. The CDR3 totals 13 residues. The CDR3 DNA reads as TGTGCCAGCAGCATACTACAGGGGGGGCCCCAGCATTTT. This translates into CASSILQGGPQHF.

The gene calls are TRBV20-1 and TRBJ1-2; D not certain. Trimming took 5 bases from V and 5 from J, leaving 24 bases between them. The CDR3 sequence is 16 residues long. Germline V gene sequence: CDR1 DFQATT, CDR2 SNEGSKA (reference sequence). This CDR3 is CSASRPHHTDPYGYTF. CDR3 in DNA: TGCAGTGCTTCGCGGCCCCACCATACGGATCCGTATGGCTACACCTTC.

This clonotype was seen once. The chain combines TRBV29-1 with TRBJ1-2; 7 nucleotides agree with TRBD1. After removal of 5 bases from V and 0 bases from J, the junction contained 6 bases not matched to a gene. Per germline, CDR1 SQVTM and CDR2 ANQGSEA. There are 14 residues in the CDR3. Here the CDR3 DNA reads TGCAGCGTTAACCCGGGGACAGCTAACTATGGCTACACCTTC. Translating it yields CSVNPGTANYGYTF.

The CDR3 nucleotides read TGTGCCAGCGGCGGGAGGTCCACCTACGAGCAGTACTTC. Its translation is CASGGRSTYEQYF. The rearrangement uses TRBV28 and TRBJ2-7, with 8 positions matching TRBD2. J lost 2 bases, V lost 8 bases, and 5 bases had no gene match. The CDR3 covers 13 residues. The germline V gene has CDR1 MDHEN and CDR2 SYDVKM.

The chain uses TRBV6-6 and TRBJ2-7; 11 bases match TRBD2. CDR3 length equals 18 residues. Losses at the gene ends were 2 bases for V and 3 bases for J; bases not matched to a gene: 12. The germline V gene encodes CDR1 MNHNY and CDR2 SVGAGI (reference sequence). For the CDR3, the DNA is TGTGCCAGCAGTTACCCGTCGGCCAAACTAGCGGGAGACTACGAGCAGTACTTC. Its protein is CASSYPSAKLAGDYEQYF.

This clonotype showed up many times. The chain links TRBV7-2 to TRBJ1-5; 8 nucleotides line up with TRBD1. J was trimmed by 1 base and V by 5 bases; bases with no gene match: 4. The CDR3 is 15 amino acids. CDR1 is SGHTA, CDR2 FQGNSA, per germline. As DNA, the CDR3 is TGTGCCAGCAGCACGCGGACAGGGAGCAATCAGCCCCAGCATTTT. Translating gives CASSTRTGSNQPQHF.

The rearrangement uses TRBV10-3 and TRBJ1-1; D is uncertain. The CDR3 spans 16 residues. Between the trimmed V and J ends, which lost 8 bases and 6 bases, there was a span of 25 bases. Per germline, CDR1 ENHRY and CDR2 SYGVKD. In nucleotides, the CDR3 is TGTGCCATCTCCGCCCCGCTGAGTGGGGTTGCGGCTGAAGCTTTCTTT. Translation gives CAISAPLSGVAAEAFF.

The chain uses TRBV29-1 and TRBJ2-7, with D maybe TRBD1 (6 bases). The CDR3 runs to 13 residues. Germline V gene sequence: CDR1 SQVTM, CDR2 ANQGSEA. Trimming pared 2 bases from V and 2 bases from J, leaving 10 bases between. The chain's CDR3 is CSVETTGPYEQYF. In DNA form, the CDR3 reads TGCAGCGTTGAAACAACAGGGCCCTACGAGCAGTACTTC.

This clonotype turned up a few times. The rearrangement uses TRBV7-9 and TRBJ1-2, with D possibly TRBD1 on 6 matching bases. Germline V gene data show CDR1 as SEHNR and CDR2 as FQNEAQ (reference sequence). V lost 1 base, J lost 4 bases, and 13 bases lay in between. The CDR3 is 15 amino acids. The CDR3 sequence: CASSLGTDHLYGYTF. CDR3 coding DNA: TGTGCCAGCAGCTTAGGGACAGATCATCTCTATGGCTACACCTTC. The complete variable domain, with remaining parts taken from reference TRBV7-9 and TRBJ1-2, reads DTGVSQNPRHKITKRGQNVTFRCDPISEHNRLYWYRQTLGQGPEFLTYFQNEAQLEKSRLLSDRFSAERPKGSFSTLEIQRTEQGDSAMYLCASSLGTDHLYGYTFGSGTRLTVV.

The rearrangement joins TRBV28 to TRBJ2-7, with 12 bases fitting TRBD1. The CDR3 runs 16 residues. Germline assignment: CDR1 MDHEN and CDR2 SYDVKM. V was pared by 6 bases and J by 4 bases, with 10 bases of the junction left unmatched. In DNA form, the CDR3 reads TGTGCCAGCAGGGCCCGGGACAGGGGGCGTAGGTACGAGCAGTACTTC. Residues: CASRARDRGRRYEQYF.

The gene calls are TRBV6-6 and TRBJ1-2, with D perhaps TRBD1 (5 bases). CDR1 and CDR2 (germline): MNHNY, SVGAGI (reference sequence). The CDR3 has 15 residues. V was trimmed by 4 bases and J by 4 bases, leaving 16 bases between them. CDR3 in amino acids: CASSFASGAIYGYTF. The CDR3 bases are TGTGCCAGCAGTTTCGCATCCGGGGCTATCTATGGCTACACCTTC.

This clonotype was found many times. The chain carries TRBV7-2 and TRBJ1-5, with D tentatively TRBD1 (5 bases). The CDR3 extends over 15 amino acids. Germline-derived CDR1 and CDR2 are SGHTA and FQGNSA. The ends were cut back, 4 bases at V and 3 bases at J, with 13 bases in the middle. The CDR3 region is CASSSVGAPNQPQHF. In DNA form, the CDR3 reads TGTGCCAGCAGCTCTGTAGGGGCACCCAATCAGCCCCAGCATTTT.

In its sample, this clonotype was seen many times. The V and J genes are TRBV11-2 and TRBJ2-1; 11 nucleotides match TRBD2. With 5 bases clipped from V and 4 bases from J, the junction kept 7 bases outside the gene matches. Looked up from germline, CDR1 is SGHAT and CDR2 is FQNNGV. The CDR3 length is 16 residues. The CDR3 DNA follows: TGTGCCAGCAGCGATCCCGGGACTAGCGGATACAATGAGCAGTTCTTC. Residues: CASSDPGTSGYNEQFF. Supplemented by reference TRBV11-2 and TRBJ2-1, the full variable domain reads EAGVAQSPRYKIIEKRQSVAFWCNPISGHATLYWYQQILGQGPKLLIQFQNNGVVDDSQLPKDRFSAERLKGVDSTLKIQPAKLEDSAVYLCASSDPGTSGYNEQFFGPGTRLTVL.

This clonotype was detected only a few times. The rearrangement uses TRBV20-1 and TRBJ2-3; D not certain. The V gene's germline CDR1 is DFQATT and CDR2 SNEGSKA (reference sequence). CDR3 size: 15 residues. V was trimmed by 3 bases and J by 2 bases, leaving 15 bases between them. For the CDR3, the DNA is TGCAGTGCTAGGCCCGGCGCTTTACTCACAGATACGCAGTATTTT. Amino acids: CSARPGALLTDTQYF.

This chain connects TRBV29-1 to TRBJ2-7, with a possible D match to TRBD2 (6 bases). There are 13 residues in the CDR3. V gave up 5 bases and J gave up 3 bases, with 14 bases separating them. Per germline, CDR1 SQVTM and CDR2 ANQGSEA. CDR3 residues: CSVTGTSDYEQYF. DNA for the CDR3: TGCAGCGTTACCGGGACTTCGGACTACGAGCAGTACTTC.

The rearrangement uses TRBV5-4 and TRBJ2-4; D is possibly TRBD1 (5 bases). The CDR3 extends over 14 amino acids. The germline V and J ends were trimmed by 0 bases and 5 bases, with 9 bases remaining between them. Germline-derived CDR1 and CDR2 are SGHNT and YYREEE (reference sequence). The CDR3 DNA sequence: TGTGCCAGCAGCTTGGACCAGGGTGAAAACATTCAGTACTTC. It codes for CASSLDQGENIQYF.

The chain uses TRBV19 and TRBJ1-2, with D possibly TRBD1 on 5 matching bases. Trimming took off 4 bases at V and 5 bases at J, with 11 bases between the two ends. The germline V gene has CDR1 LNHDA and CDR2 SQIVND (reference sequence). There are 13 residues in the CDR3. This CDR3 reads CASSTASGYGYTF. The CDR3 region has the DNA TGTGCCAGTAGTACCGCCTCAGGGTATGGCTACACCTTC.